Following are 22 T cell receptor beta chains from one sample sequenced in a study of T-cell reconstitution after alpha-beta-depleted transplantation in children. Preparation of the TCRbeta library involved a method that used unique molecular identifiers. TCRdb passed the PCR reads through MiXCR, listing each CDR3 protein once. The sample has a few hundred thousand distinct CDR3 sequences, around 9.9% seen once. This specimen consisted of PBMCs from the stem cell graft donor, obtained from the stem cell graft. The receptors here all came from a human donor who donated a stem cell graft to a child with acute myeloid leukemia.

The rearrangement joins TRBV20-1 to TRBJ2-1; 8 bases line up with TRBD1. The length of the CDR3 is 14 residues. Germline V lookup: CDR1 DFQATT, CDR2 SNEGSKA (reference sequence). The V and J ends lost 3 bases and 0 bases, in that order; junction bases with no gene match: 1. The DNA for the CDR3 is TGCAGTGCTAGCGACAGGGGCTCCTACAATGAGCAGTTCTTC. Its protein is CSASDRGSYNEQFF.

Turning to this clonotype: A much larger clone lies a single base off, so this may be a read error. The rearrangement uses TRBV29-1 and TRBJ2-1; the D call may be TRBD1 or TRBD2 (6 bases each). Germline V CDR1 and CDR2: SQVTM, ANQGSEA. This CDR3 contains 14 residues. CDR3 in amino acids: CSVVGGSSHNEQFF. Written as DNA, the CDR3 is TGCAGCGTTGTAGGGGGGAGCTCCCACAATGAGCAGTTCTTC.

V is TRBV23-1 and J is TRBJ2-3, with a weak D call TRBD2 (7 bases). TRBV23-1 is filed as an ORF, its function uncertain. V was pared by 0 bases and J by 0 bases, with 19 bases between. The CDR3 is 19 residues long. The CDR3 loop reads CASSQSGGGNRVSTDTQYF. The CDR3 DNA sequence: TGCGCCAGCAGTCAATCGGGAGGGGGAAACAGGGTTAGCACAGATACGCAGTATTTT.

The chain links TRBV20-1 to TRBJ1-2; the D is unclear. The CDR3 consists of 12 residues. V gave up 6 bases and J gave up 2 bases, with 10 bases separating them. Germline V CDR1 and CDR2: DFQATT, SNEGSKA (reference sequence). The CDR3 protein is CSAPEYNYGYTF. As DNA, the CDR3 is TGCAGTGCACCAGAATACAACTATGGCTACACCTTC.

This clonotype showed up just a few times. The V call is TRBV18, the J call TRBJ1-1; D not certain. Germline V lookup: CDR1 KGHSH, CDR2 LQKENI. V was clipped by 2 bases and J by 7 bases, with 14 bases between them. The CDR3 length is 14 residues. The CDR3 is CASSPFEERVEAFF. The CDR3 DNA reads as TGTGCCAGCTCACCATTCGAGGAAAGGGTTGAAGCTTTCTTT.

The chain links TRBV20-1 to TRBJ2-2; tentative D call: TRBD2 (5 bases). The CDR3 consists of 13 residues. Per the germline V gene, CDR1 is DFQATT and CDR2 is SNEGSKA (reference sequence). CDR3 sequence (DNA): TGCAGCGGGAACGGGCCGAGGACCGGGGAGCTGTTTTTT. Its protein product is CSGNGPRTGELFF.

The chain couples TRBV12-3 or TRBV12-4 to TRBJ2-2; TRBD2 is a possible D gene (5 bases). Trimming took off 7 bases at V and 3 bases at J, with 12 bases between the two ends. This CDR3 has 14 amino acids. In nucleotides, the CDR3 is TGTGCCAGCACCACCGGAGGTGACACCGGGGAGCTGTTTTTT. It yields the protein CASTTGGDTGELFF.

The chain carries TRBV6-1 and TRBJ2-7; 9 positions agree with TRBD1. The J segment lost 9 bases and the V segment lost 7 bases, leaving 10 bases of the junction unmatched. The V gene's germline CDR1 is MNHNS and CDR2 SASEGT. This CDR3 region has 13 residues. The CDR3 loop is CASTSGQGGAQYV. In DNA form, the CDR3 reads TGTGCCAGCACGTCGGGACAGGGAGGTGCGCAGTACGTC.

This clonotype has a handful of counts. J is TRBJ2-3 and V is TRBV20-1, with D perhaps TRBD1 or TRBD2 (5 bases each). This CDR3 comprises 14 residues. The germline V gene has CDR1 DFQATT and CDR2 SNEGSKA (reference sequence). V was trimmed by 0 bases and J by 6 bases, leaving 13 bases between them. This CDR3 is CSARDLEGSDTQYF. In DNA form, the CDR3 reads TGCAGTGCTAGAGATCTCGAGGGGAGCGATACGCAGTATTTT.

This clonotype was recorded a few times. The rearrangement links TRBV5-1 to TRBJ2-7; 14 bases are shared with TRBD2. The CDR3 covers 17 residues. CDR1 and CDR2 from the germline V gene are SGHRS and YFSETQ. The J segment lost 4 bases and the V segment lost 2 bases, leaving 8 bases of the junction unmatched. The CDR3 reads CASSLGLAGGLAYEQYF. The CDR3 DNA is TGCGCCAGCAGCTTAGGACTAGCGGGAGGCCTCGCTTACGAGCAGTACTTC.

This clonotype was detected only once. A much larger clone differs from this one at a single base, so this may be a read error. The chain is built from TRBV7-2 and TRBJ2-2; 7 positions agree with TRBD1. The length of the CDR3 is 15 residues. Germline values: CDR1 SGHTA, CDR2 FQGNSA. V was pared by 1 base and J by 4 bases, with 3 bases of the junction left unmatched. CDR3 nucleotides: TGTGCCAGCAGCTTAGTGACAGGGACCACCGGGGAGCTGTTTTTT. This gives the protein CASSLVTGTTGELFF.

This clonotype was found a few times. CDR3 in DNA: TGCAGCGTTGCGTTCGCGGTCGGGAATTCACCCCTCCACTTT. Translation gives CSVAFAVGNSPLHF. The chain uses TRBV29-1 and TRBJ1-6; no definite D call. V lost 4 bases, J lost 7 bases, and 14 bases lay in between. Germline loops: CDR1 SQVTM, CDR2 ANQGSEA. The CDR3 runs 14 residues.

The chain recombines TRBV12-3 or TRBV12-4 with TRBJ2-1, with unresolved D. This CDR3 is 13 amino acids long. With 7 bases removed from V and 5 bases from J, the gap between germline ends came to 12 bases. Here the CDR3 DNA reads TGTGCCAGCACTGCCACGGAGAACAATGAGCAGTTCTTC. Its protein is CASTATENNEQFF.

This clonotype was recorded a few times. The J gene is TRBJ1-6, the V gene TRBV4-2; D is undetermined. V lost 0 bases and J 5 bases, leaving 11 bases between the germline ends. This CDR3 region has 16 residues. The germline V gene has CDR1 LGHNA and CDR2 YNFKEQ. CDR3 region: CASSQEEGTHNSPLHF. The CDR3 DNA sequence: TGTGCCAGCAGCCAAGAAGAGGGTACTCATAATTCACCCCTCCACTTT.

This clonotype was found a few times. This chain uses TRBV20-1 with TRBJ1-5, with D tentatively TRBD1 (6 bases). Germline assignment: CDR1 DFQATT and CDR2 SNEGSKA (reference sequence). V lost 0 bases and J 5 bases, leaving 11 bases between the germline ends. The CDR3 is made up of 14 amino acids. CDR3 sequence reads: CSARDLQGDQPQHF. In DNA form, the CDR3 reads TGCAGTGCTAGAGATCTACAGGGCGATCAGCCCCAGCATTTT.

This chain connects TRBV15 to TRBJ1-6; TRBD1 might be the D (6 bases). From germline, CDR1 is LNHNV and CDR2 YYDKDF (reference sequence). The CDR3 runs 15 residues. The germline V and J ends were trimmed by 2 bases and 8 bases, with 13 bases remaining between them. DNA for the CDR3: TGTGCCACCAGCAGAAGGACAGTTAGGGATTCACCCCTCCACTTT. The encoded protein is CATSRRTVRDSPLHF.

This clonotype occurred a few times. The chain carries TRBV5-6 and TRBJ2-2, with D uncertain. In germline, CDR1 is SGHDT, CDR2 YYEEEE. The CDR3 is made up of 14 amino acids. V gave up 3 bases and J gave up 5 bases, with 11 bases separating them. This chain's CDR3 is CASSSNPLTGELFF. The CDR3 region has the DNA TGTGCCAGCAGCTCTAATCCATTAACCGGGGAGCTGTTTTTT.

At least ten counts were recorded for this clonotype. V usage is TRBV10-3 and J usage is TRBJ1-2; 7 bases align to TRBD1. From germline, CDR1 is ENHRY and CDR2 SYGVKD. V was pared by 2 bases and J by 5 bases, with 8 bases of the junction left unmatched. This CDR3 has 15 amino acids. The CDR3 loop reads CAISEEGQFPYGYTF. The CDR3 nucleotides read TGTGCCATCAGTGAGGAGGGACAGTTCCCTTATGGCTACACCTTC.

The rearrangement joins TRBV5-4 to TRBJ2-5; unclear D gene. The CDR3 has 14 amino acids. The germline V gene has CDR1 SGHNT and CDR2 YYREEE (reference sequence). V shed 4 bases and J shed 0 bases, with 10 bases lying between them. In DNA, the CDR3 is TGTGCCAGCAGCCTTGGGCTGTACCAAGAGACCCAGTACTTC. Protein sequence: CASSLGLYQETQYF.

This clonotype was counted only a few times. V gene TRBV21-1 combines with J gene TRBJ2-7; the table's D call TRBD1 went unverified against the DNA. TRBV21-1 is annotated as a pseudogene. This CDR3 contains 15 residues. The CDR3 reads CASSKAYRGTYEQYF. The CDR3, as DNA: TGTGCCAGCAGCAAGGCTTACAGGGGGACCTACGAGCAGTACTTC.

A few counts support this clonotype. The chain joins TRBV20-1 to TRBJ1-3; D uncertain. The CDR3 is 15 residues long. V dropped 0 bases and J dropped 0 bases, with 9 bases sitting between them. Germline CDR1 DFQATT, CDR2 SNEGSKA (reference sequence). Here the CDR3 reads CSARDPHISGNTIYF. The CDR3 DNA reads TGCAGTGCTAGAGATCCCCACATCTCTGGAAACACCATATATTTT.

This clonotype was counted at least ten times. This chain uses TRBV20-1 with TRBJ2-6, with D perhaps TRBD1 (5 bases). This CDR3 comprises 15 residues. The V end lost 1 base, the J end lost 4 bases, and 11 bases lay between the germline ends. The germline V gene encodes CDR1 DFQATT and CDR2 SNEGSKA (reference sequence). The CDR3 DNA is TGCAGTGCTAGAGCTTTAGGGGCCGGGGCCAACGTCCTGACTTTC. This codes for CSARALGAGANVLTF.